Reported below is one TCR beta chain. The data were taken from a study of blood T cell repertoires in COVID-19. Looking at the study overall: Samples representing acute and convalescent COVID-19 were sourced from the United States, Italy and Spain.

The CDR3 covers 16 residues. Trimming cost V 0 bases and J 6 bases; bases outside gene matches: 7. CDR1 is ENHRY, CDR2 SYGVKD, per germline. Libraries were prepared by immunoSEQ multiplex PCR; TCRdb keeps only in-frame clonotypes and omits some of them. The sample gives about 430,000 clones, around 91% of which show up once; around 1.1% is in the top ten. The sequencing sample was made of PBMCs or T cells enriched from blood (not recorded which). The V and J genes are TRBV10-3 and TRBJ1-3; 8 nucleotides agree with TRBD1. This receptor was obtained from a man aged 25-40 years who had recovered from COVID-19. CDR3 protein: CAISESRQGFENTIYF. DNA for the CDR3: TGTGCCATCAGTGAGTCGCGACAGGGGTTCGAAAACACCATATATTTT.